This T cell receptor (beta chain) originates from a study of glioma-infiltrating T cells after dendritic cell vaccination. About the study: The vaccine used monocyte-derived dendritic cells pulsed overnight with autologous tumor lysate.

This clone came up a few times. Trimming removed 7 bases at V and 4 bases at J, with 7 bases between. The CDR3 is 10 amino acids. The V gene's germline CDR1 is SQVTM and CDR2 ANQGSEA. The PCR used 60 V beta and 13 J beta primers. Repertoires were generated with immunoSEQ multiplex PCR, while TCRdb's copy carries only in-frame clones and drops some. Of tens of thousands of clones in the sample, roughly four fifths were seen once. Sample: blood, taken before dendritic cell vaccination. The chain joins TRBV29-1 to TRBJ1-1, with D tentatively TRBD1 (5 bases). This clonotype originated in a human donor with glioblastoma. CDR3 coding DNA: TGCAGCGGGGGGGGCACTGAAGCTTTCTTT. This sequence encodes CSGGGTEAFF.